These 29 T cell receptor beta chains originate from one sample sequenced in a study of blood T cell repertoires in COVID-19. Sequencing used immunoSEQ multiplex PCR; TCRdb keeps in-frame clones, though not all of them. In the table there are about 88,000 clones, nearly 90% of which are singletons. Sequenced sample: peripheral blood. Source of these receptors: a woman aged 80 or over with acute or convalescent COVID-19.

This sequence joins TRBV6-5 and TRBJ2-7, with no clear D. Germline assignment: CDR1 MNHEY and CDR2 SVGAGI. The CDR3 is 13 amino acids. V gave up 8 bases and J gave up 5 bases, with 16 bases separating them. CDR3 DNA: TGTGCCAGCTCTGGGCCACCTTTCGACGAGCAGTACTTC. Amino acid sequence: CASSGPPFDEQYF.

The chain has TRBV28 and TRBJ1-5; tentatively, D is TRBD1 (6 bases). V lost 5 bases and J 0 bases, leaving 14 bases between the germline ends. Germline values: CDR1 MDHEN, CDR2 SYDVKM. This CDR3 is built from 16 residues. As DNA, the CDR3 is TGTGCCAGCAGTATCTTACAGGGAGTTAGCAATCAGCCCCAGCATTTT. The encoded protein is CASSILQGVSNQPQHF.

The chain has TRBV21-1 and TRBJ1-6. TRBV21-1 is assigned pseudogene status. The CDR3 extends over 15 amino acids. As DNA, the CDR3 is TGTGCCAGCAAGGCGGGTTACTCCTATAATTCACCCCTCCACTTT. As protein: CASKAGYSYNSPLHF.

This chain joins TRBV6-5 and TRBJ1-2; maybe TRBD1 (5 bases). In germline, CDR1 is MNHEY, CDR2 SVGAGI. Deletions cut 11 bases from V and 2 bases from J, with 12 bases between. The CDR3 extends over 12 amino acids. The CDR3 nucleotides are TGTGCCGCGGGGACGGTGAACTATGGCTACACCTTC. Translation gives CAAGTVNYGYTF.

This chain uses TRBV5-1 with TRBJ1-2; no definite D call. Trimming stripped 0 bases from V and 7 bases from J, with 16 bases between. CDR1 is SGHRS, CDR2 YFSETQ, per germline. This CDR3 has 15 amino acids. The CDR3 nucleotides read TGCGCCAGCAGCTTGGACAGTCATTTGGAGGGTGGCTACACCTTC. This codes for CASSLDSHLEGGYTF. Looking up the rest from reference TRBV5-1 and TRBJ1-2 gives the full variable domain: KAGVTQTPRYLIKTRGQQVTLSCSPISGHRSVSWYQQTPGQGLQFLFEYFSETQRNKGNFPGRFSGRQFSNSRSEMNVSTLELGDSALYLCASSLDSHLEGGYTFGSGTRLTVV.

This clone was seen just once. The chain joins TRBV6-2 or TRBV6-3 to TRBJ2-3; perhaps TRBD2 as D (5 bases). The V end lost 0 bases, the J end lost 7 bases, and 14 bases lay between the germline ends. This CDR3 contains 15 residues. The germline V gene has CDR1 MNHEY and CDR2 SVGEGT. The CDR3 bases are TGTGCCAGCAGTTACTCGAGGGCCCTGAGAAATACGCAGTATTTT. This translates into CASSYSRALRNTQYF.

The chain recombines TRBV7-2 with TRBJ2-3; no clear D. Germline V gene lookup returns CDR1 SGHTA and CDR2 FQGNSA. CDR3 length: 14 residues. The ends were cut back, 5 bases at V and 0 bases at J, with 9 bases in the middle. CDR3 nucleotide sequence: TGTGCCAGCAGCCCCTCAGGTAGCACAGATACGCAGTATTTT. Protein product: CASSPSGSTDTQYF. The full variable domain, in which reference TRBV7-2 and TRBJ2-3 provide the parts outside the CDR3, is GAGVSQSPSNKVTEKGKDVELRCDPISGHTALYWYRQSLGQGLEFLIYFQGNSAPDKSGLPSDRFSAERTGGSVSTLTIQRTQQEDSAVYLCASSPSGSTDTQYFGPGTRLTVL.

The table lists this clone with a count of one. The chain has TRBV15 and TRBJ2-1, with 10 bases that match TRBD1. The J segment lost 9 bases and the V segment lost 7 bases, leaving 9 bases of the junction unmatched. CDR3 length: 14 residues. Germline CDR1 LNHNV, CDR2 YYDKDF (reference sequence). The CDR3 loop is CATTVRQGAGEQFF. In nucleotides, the CDR3 is TGTGCCACCACCGTGCGACAGGGGGCCGGTGAGCAGTTCTTC.

This chain links TRBV9 with TRBJ1-1; D uncertain. The CDR3 has 14 residues. V lost 4 bases and J 2 bases, leaving 12 bases between the germline ends. Germline V gives CDR1 SGDLS, CDR2 YYNGEE. This CDR3 is CASSPRRGNTEAFF. CDR3 nucleotide sequence: TGTGCCAGCAGCCCACGGCGGGGAAACACTGAAGCTTTCTTT.

This clone was counted once. The chain couples TRBV4-3 to TRBJ2-2; 7 nucleotides line up with TRBD2. CDR1 and CDR2 (germline): LGHNA, YSLEER. The CDR3 is 15 amino acids. V shed 1 base and J 5 bases; nucleotides not matched to a gene: 4. CDR3 sequence reads: CASSQVAGVTGELFF. CDR3 DNA: TGCGCCAGCAGCCAAGTTGCGGGGGTTACCGGGGAGCTGTTTTTT.

This clone came up a few times. V usage is TRBV19 and J usage is TRBJ1-2; 8 nucleotides align to TRBD1. Losses at the gene ends were 5 bases for V and 6 bases for J; bases not matched to a gene: 8. This CDR3 region has 14 residues. The germline V gene encodes CDR1 LNHDA and CDR2 SQIVND (reference sequence). The CDR3 reads CASSPNRGINGYTF. CDR3 DNA: TGTGCCAGTAGTCCGAACAGGGGGATTAATGGCTACACCTTC.

The V gene is TRBV30, the J gene TRBJ1-2; 7 bases match TRBD1. With 3 bases clipped from V and 2 bases from J, the junction kept 3 bases outside the gene matches. The CDR3 length is 13 residues. Germline V gene data show CDR1 as GTSNPN and CDR2 as SVGIG (reference sequence). In DNA, the CDR3 is TGTGCCTGGAGCAGGGGGATCAACTATGGCTACACCTTC. The encoded protein is CAWSRGINYGYTF.

The chain is built from TRBV27 and TRBJ2-7; 7 nucleotides match TRBD1. CDR3 length equals 14 residues. Trimming removed 3 bases from V and 6 bases from J; junction bases left unmatched: 8. The V gene's germline CDR1 is MNHEY and CDR2 SMNVEV (reference sequence). The CDR3 DNA is TGTGCCAGCAGTTTGTACAGGGGAGAAGGCGAGCAGTACTTC. Its translation is CASSLYRGEGEQYF.

The chain uses TRBV6-5 and TRBJ2-3, with 14 bases that match TRBD2. The CDR3 sequence is 16 residues long. From germline, CDR1 is MNHEY and CDR2 SVGAGI. V trimming: 0 bases; J trimming: 6 bases; junction bases outside the gene matches: 2. The CDR3 bases are TGTGCCAGCAGTTACTCGGGACTAGCGGGAGCGGATACGCAGTATTTT. Encoded protein: CASSYSGLAGADTQYF.

V is TRBV10-3 and J is TRBJ1-1; no firm D call. From germline, CDR1 is ENHRY and CDR2 SYGVKD. V lost 4 bases, J lost 8 bases, and 8 bases lay in between. The CDR3 extends over 11 amino acids. The DNA for the CDR3 is TGTGCCATCAGTGCGAGGTACGAAGCTTTCTTT. Translation: CAISARYEAFF.

The V gene is TRBV6-2 or TRBV6-3, the J gene TRBJ2-7; a possible D gene is TRBD2 (5 bases). Germline V gives CDR1 MNHEY, CDR2 SVGEGT. This CDR3 region has 15 residues. With 2 bases removed from V and 5 bases from J, the gap between germline ends came to 16 bases. CDR3 in amino acids: CASSYIGGRSHEQYF. The CDR3 coding sequence is TGTGCCAGCAGTTACATAGGAGGTAGATCCCACGAGCAGTACTTC.

This rearrangement joins TRBV7-2 to TRBJ1-2; D unclear. V was cut by 5 bases and J by 10 bases, with 23 bases left in between. The germline CDR1 and CDR2 sequences are SGHTA and FQGNSA. This CDR3 has 15 amino acids. CDR3 DNA sequence: TGTGCCAGCAGCCCCCAACCGGGAGGTCGGAGTATCTACACCTTC. Translating it yields CASSPQPGGRSIYTF.

This chain links TRBV28 with TRBJ2-4; 10 bases are shared with TRBD2. The CDR3 is 21 residues long. V lost 5 bases to trimming and J lost 0 bases; unmatched junction nucleotides: 19. Per germline, CDR1 MDHEN and CDR2 SYDVKM. The CDR3 region has the DNA TGTGCCAGCAGTCCCGGGGGCCTAGCGGGAGTATGGGGATTAGCCAAAAACATTCAGTACTTC. It yields the protein CASSPGGLAGVWGLAKNIQYF.

J is TRBJ1-1 and V is TRBV10-3, with TRBD1 matching 8 bases. The J segment lost 0 bases and the V segment lost 6 bases, leaving 3 bases of the junction unmatched. In germline, CDR1 is ENHRY, CDR2 SYGVKD. This CDR3 spans 14 amino acids. For the CDR3, the DNA is TGTGCCATCAGGCGGGACAGGATGAACACTGAAGCTTTCTTT. Translating gives CAIRRDRMNTEAFF.

V is TRBV2 and J is TRBJ1-3, with 8 bases that match TRBD1. V shed 6 bases, J shed 3 bases, and the junction held 4 bases outside the gene matches. In germline, CDR1 is SNHLY, CDR2 FYNNEI. The CDR3 length is 14 residues. CDR3 region: CASSQDRVGNTIYF. The CDR3, as DNA: TGTGCCAGCAGCCAGGACAGGGTTGGAAACACCATATATTTT. The full variable domain, its missing parts supplied by reference TRBV2 and TRBJ1-3, is EPEVTQTPSHQVTQMGQEVILRCVPISNHLYFYWYRQILGQKVEFLVSFYNNEISEKSEIFDDQFSVERPDGSNFTLKIRSTKLEDSAMYFCASSQDRVGNTIYFGEGSWLTVV.

In regard to this clone: A read error may account for a junction end that differs from germline. This chain joins TRBV5-6 and TRBJ1-2; 11 nucleotides match TRBD1. Germline CDR1 SGHDT, CDR2 YYEEEE. The CDR3 is 14 residues long. CDR3 DNA sequence: TGTGCCAGCAGCTTGGGTGGACAGGGGGCCCAGTCCGAGTTC. Protein sequence: CASSLGGQGAQSEF.

The rearrangement uses TRBV5-5 and TRBJ1-6; the D gene is possibly TRBD1 (5 bases). The CDR3 spans 14 residues. The germline V gene has CDR1 SGHKS and CDR2 YYEKEE (reference sequence). V was shortened by 0 bases and J by 8 bases, with 9 bases between the two germline ends. In DNA form, the CDR3 reads TGTGCCAGCAGCTTGGGGGGGGATTATTCACCCCTCCACTTT. Encoded protein: CASSLGGDYSPLHF. The full variable domain, with the rest looked up from reference TRBV5-5 and TRBJ1-6, is DAGVTQSPTHLIKTRGQQVTLRCSPISGHKSVSWYQQVLGQGPQFIFQYYEKEERGRGNFPDRFSARQFPNYSSELNVNALLLGDSALYLCASSLGGDYSPLHFGNGTRLTVT.

The V and J genes are TRBV27 and TRBJ2-1; TRBD2 matches 9 bases. V shed 7 bases, J shed 8 bases, and the junction held 15 bases outside the gene matches. The CDR3 consists of 16 residues. Germline CDR1 reads MNHEY; CDR2 reads SMNVEV (reference sequence). The CDR3 here is CASMSRPGLARHEQFF. The CDR3 DNA reads as TGTGCCAGCATGTCTCGTCCGGGACTAGCTCGGCATGAGCAGTTCTTC.

J is TRBJ2-7 and V is TRBV3-1 (or the pseudogene TRBV3-2); 7 bases align to TRBD2. The ends lost 3 bases at V and 3 bases at J; junction bases unmatched: 8. The CDR3 has 15 residues. Germline CDR1 is LGHDT and CDR2 is YNNKEL (reference sequence). CDR3 sequence (DNA): TGTGCCAGCAGCCAGGGGCCGGGAGGTCGCTACGAGCAGTACTTC. Encoded protein: CASSQGPGGRYEQYF.

This rearrangement joins TRBV24-1 to TRBJ2-5; 9 bases match TRBD1. Trimming removed 5 bases from V and 5 bases from J; junction bases left unmatched: 5. The CDR3 spans 14 residues. CDR1 and CDR2 (germline): KGHDR, SFDVKD. The CDR3 loop reads CATSVTGGVETQYF. The CDR3 bases are TGTGCCACCAGTGTAACAGGGGGCGTCGAGACCCAGTACTTC.

The chain uses TRBV30 and TRBJ2-2; 12 positions match TRBD2. With 7 bases clipped from V and 1 base from J, the junction kept 4 bases outside the gene matches. The CDR3 has 15 amino acids. The germline gives CDR1 GTSNPN, CDR2 SVGIG (reference sequence). Here the CDR3 reads CALRLAGVNTGELFF. Here the CDR3 DNA reads TGTGCCTTGAGACTAGCGGGGGTGAACACCGGGGAGCTGTTTTTT.

The chain uses TRBV7-8 and TRBJ2-7; D is uncertain. Trimming shortened V by 5 bases and J by 4 bases, and 6 bases separated the two germline ends. The germline V gene has CDR1 SGHVS and CDR2 FQNEAQ. The CDR3 is made up of 11 amino acids. CDR3 amino acids: CASSPNYEQYF. The DNA for the CDR3 is TGTGCCAGCAGCCCCAATTACGAGCAGTACTTC.

This chain links TRBV18 with TRBJ1-2; no firm D call. V was cut by 0 bases and J by 5 bases, with 10 bases left in between. The CDR3 consists of 14 residues. CDR1 is KGHSH and CDR2 is LQKENI in the germline V gene. In DNA form, the CDR3 reads TGTGCCAGCTCACCACCCGCGGTGGAGTATGGCTACACCTTC. Its protein is CASSPPAVEYGYTF.

The V gene is TRBV24-1, the J gene TRBJ2-7; 8 bases are a match to TRBD1. The CDR3 length is 13 residues. V was pared by 7 bases and J by 2 bases, with 3 bases of the junction left unmatched. Germline lookup yields CDR1 KGHDR and CDR2 SFDVKD. The DNA of the CDR3 is TGTGCCACCAGACCGGGACAGGCCTACGAGCAGTACTTC. It is translated as CATRPGQAYEQYF.